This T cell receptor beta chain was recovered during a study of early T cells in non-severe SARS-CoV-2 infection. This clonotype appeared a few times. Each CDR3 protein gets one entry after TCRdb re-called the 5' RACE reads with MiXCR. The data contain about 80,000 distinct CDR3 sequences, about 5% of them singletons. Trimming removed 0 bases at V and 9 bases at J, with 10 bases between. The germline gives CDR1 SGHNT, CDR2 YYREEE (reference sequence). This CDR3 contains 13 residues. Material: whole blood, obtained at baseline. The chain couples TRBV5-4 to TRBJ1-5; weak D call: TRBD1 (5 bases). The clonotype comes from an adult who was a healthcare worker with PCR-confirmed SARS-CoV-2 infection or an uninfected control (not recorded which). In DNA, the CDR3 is TGTGCCAGCAGCTTGGAGGGGAACGGGCCCCAGCATTTT. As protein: CASSLEGNGPQHF.